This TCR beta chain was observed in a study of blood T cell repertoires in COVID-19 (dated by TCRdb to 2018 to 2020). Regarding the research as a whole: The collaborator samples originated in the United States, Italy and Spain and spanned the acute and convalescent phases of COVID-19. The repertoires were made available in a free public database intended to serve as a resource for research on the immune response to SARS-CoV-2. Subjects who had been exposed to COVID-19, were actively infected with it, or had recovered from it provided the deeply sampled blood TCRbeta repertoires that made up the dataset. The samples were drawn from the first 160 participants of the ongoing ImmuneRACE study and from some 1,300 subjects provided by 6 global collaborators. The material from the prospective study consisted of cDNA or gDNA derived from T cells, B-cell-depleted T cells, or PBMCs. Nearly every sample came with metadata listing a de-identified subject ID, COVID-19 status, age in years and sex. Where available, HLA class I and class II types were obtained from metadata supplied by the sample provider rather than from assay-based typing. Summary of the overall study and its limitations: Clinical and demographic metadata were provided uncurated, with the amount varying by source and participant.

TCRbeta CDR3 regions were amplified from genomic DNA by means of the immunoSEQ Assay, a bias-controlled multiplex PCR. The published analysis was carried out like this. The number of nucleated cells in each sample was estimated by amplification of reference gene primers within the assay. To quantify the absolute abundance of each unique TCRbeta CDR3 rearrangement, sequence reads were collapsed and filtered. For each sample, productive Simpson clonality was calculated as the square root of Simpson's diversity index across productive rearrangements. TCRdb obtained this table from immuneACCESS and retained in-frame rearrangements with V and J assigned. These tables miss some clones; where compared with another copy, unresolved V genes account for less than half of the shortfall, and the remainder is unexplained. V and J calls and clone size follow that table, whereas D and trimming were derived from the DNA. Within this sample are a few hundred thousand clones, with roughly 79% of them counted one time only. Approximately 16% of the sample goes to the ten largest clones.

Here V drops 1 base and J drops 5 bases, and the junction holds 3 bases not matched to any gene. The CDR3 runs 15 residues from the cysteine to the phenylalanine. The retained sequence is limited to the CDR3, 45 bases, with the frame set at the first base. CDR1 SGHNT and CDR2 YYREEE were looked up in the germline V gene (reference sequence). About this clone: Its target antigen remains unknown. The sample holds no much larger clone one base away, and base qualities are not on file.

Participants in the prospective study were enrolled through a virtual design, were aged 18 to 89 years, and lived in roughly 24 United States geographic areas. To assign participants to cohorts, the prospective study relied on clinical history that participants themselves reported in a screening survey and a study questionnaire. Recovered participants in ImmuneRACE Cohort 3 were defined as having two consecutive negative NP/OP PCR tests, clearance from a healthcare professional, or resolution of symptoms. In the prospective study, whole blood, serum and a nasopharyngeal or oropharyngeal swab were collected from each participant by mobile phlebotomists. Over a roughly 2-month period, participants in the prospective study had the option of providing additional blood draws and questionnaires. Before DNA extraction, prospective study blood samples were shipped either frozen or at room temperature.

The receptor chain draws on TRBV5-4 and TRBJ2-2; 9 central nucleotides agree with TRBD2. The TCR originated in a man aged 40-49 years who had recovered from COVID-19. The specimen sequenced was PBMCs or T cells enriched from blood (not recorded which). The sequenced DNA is TGTGCCAGCAGCTTGAGACTAGCGGATACCGGGGAGCTGTTTTTT. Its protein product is CASSLRLADTGELFF.